This TCR beta chain was sequenced during a study of blood T cell repertoires in COVID-19. Overall study: Both acute and convalescent COVID-19 samples were obtained from the United States, Italy and Spain. PBMCs, B-cell-depleted T cells, or T cells were the source of the cDNA or gDNA that made up the material.

Germline CDR1 and CDR2: SNHLY and FYNNEI. The V end was cut by 7 bases, the J end by 2 bases, with 11 bases between. The CDR3 is 13 amino acids. In the original processing: Amplifying reference gene primers gave estimates of nucleated cell counts. The protocol was immunoSEQ multiplex PCR, while the TCRdb copy is restricted to in-frame clones and leaves out a portion. That table gives V, J and clone size, and the DNA gave D and trimming. The sample yields 110,000 to 150,000 clones, over 80% seen once. The gene calls are TRBV2 and TRBJ2-5; D ambiguous. The clonotype was recovered from a human donor in a cohort sampled during active COVID-19. The sample consisted of peripheral blood. CDR3 sequence (DNA): TGTGCCAGCAATTGGCGGCCTCAAGAGACCCAGTACTTC. Protein: CASNWRPQETQYF. The full variable domain, in which reference TRBV2 and TRBJ2-5 provide the parts outside the CDR3, is EPEVTQTPSHQVTQMGQEVILRCVPISNHLYFYWYRQILGQKVEFLVSFYNNEISEKSEIFDDQFSVERPDGSNFTLKIRSTKLEDSAMYFCASNWRPQETQYFGPGTRLLVL.